This passage covers 21 T cell receptor beta chains from one sample sequenced in a study of low-dose radiotherapy and immunotherapy resistance in tumors. Time point described: after trial treatment. Treatment described: LDRT plus nivolumab, ipilimumab, low-dose cyclophosphamide and aspirin (RACIN trial). cDNA synthesis used a TRAV/TRBV-specific primer set for both chains. The PCR that amplified TCRs ran for roughly 20 cycles, relying on a constant-region primer and a V-primer adapter. TCRdb analysed the reads with MiXCR anew, one entry per CDR3 protein. Here the sample spans about 84,000 distinct CDR3 sequences, around a sixth being singletons. Source: PBMCs, taken after low-dose radiotherapy plus immunotherapy. These receptors were collected from a male donor with prostate cancer.

This clonotype was seen repeatedly, ten times or more. This chain links TRBV28 with TRBJ2-2; TRBD2 aligns across 10 bases. CDR1 and CDR2 from the germline V gene are MDHEN and SYDVKM. With V trimmed by 7 bases and J by 7 bases, 12 bases remained unmatched. The CDR3 sequence is 16 residues long. The CDR3 sequence: CASTPLAGSLGGELFF. The CDR3 nucleotides read TGTGCCAGCACCCCACTAGCGGGAAGTTTAGGCGGGGAGCTGTTTTTT.

The chain carries TRBV24-1 and TRBJ2-1, with TRBD1 matching 7 bases. V shed 4 bases and J 5 bases; nucleotides not matched to a gene: 10. The V gene's germline CDR1 is KGHDR and CDR2 SFDVKD. The CDR3 totals 16 residues. The CDR3 protein is CATSDRRRDRNNEQFF. Written as DNA, the CDR3 is TGTGCCACCAGTGACAGACGAAGGGACAGAAACAATGAGCAGTTCTTC.

V is TRBV19 and J is TRBJ1-2; D perhaps matches TRBD1 (5 bases). Trimming stripped 6 bases from V and 6 bases from J, with 23 bases between. The length of the CDR3 is 16 residues. In germline, CDR1 is LNHDA, CDR2 SQIVND (reference sequence). The CDR3 loop reads CASSTTRDPGPDGYTF. Written as DNA, the CDR3 is TGTGCCAGTAGCACAACACGGGACCCCGGACCAGATGGCTACACCTTC.

On this clonotype: A far larger clone is one nucleotide away, so this likely arose from a read error. The chain couples TRBV6-2 or TRBV6-3 to TRBJ2-1; 8 bases agree with TRBD1. Trimming cost V 5 bases and J 10 bases; bases outside gene matches: 10. The CDR3 contains 14 residues. The germline V gene encodes CDR1 MNHEY and CDR2 SVGEGT. The CDR3 region is CASSTRQGSYEQFF. For the CDR3, the DNA is TGTGCCAGCAGTACGCGACAGGGGAGCTACGAGCAGTTCTTC.

Comments on this clonotype: A far larger clone is one nucleotide away, so this likely arose from a read error. V and J are TRBV11-1 and TRBJ2-1; D may be TRBD2 (6 bases). The V end was cut by 3 bases, the J end by 4 bases, with 13 bases between. This CDR3 has 15 amino acids. CDR1 SGHAT and CDR2 FQDESV come from the germline V gene (reference sequence). This CDR3 reads CASSLGGSGYNEQFF. CDR3 nucleotides: TGTGCCAGCAGCTTGGGGGGTAGCGGTTACAATGAGCAGTTCTTC.

This clonotype was seen more than once but under ten times. This sequence joins TRBV29-1 and TRBJ2-1; a weak D match, TRBD2 (6 bases). Germline lookup yields CDR1 SQVTM and CDR2 ANQGSEA. The V gene lost 2 bases and the J gene lost 0 bases, with 14 bases spanning the gap. The CDR3 loop spans 16 amino acids. CDR3 sequence (DNA): TGCAGCGTTGAATCGGGAGCTGCGAGCTCCTACAATGAGCAGTTCTTC. Translation: CSVESGAASSYNEQFF.

As for this clonotype: It differs at one base from a far larger clone, so likely a read error. The genes are TRBV6-1 and TRBJ2-5; D unclear. The germline V and J ends were trimmed by 6 bases and 7 bases, with 9 bases remaining between them. This CDR3 comprises 11 residues. Germline loops: CDR1 MNHNS, CDR2 SASEGT. The CDR3 loop reads CASRGWGTQYF. Written as DNA, the CDR3 is TGTGCCAGCAGGGGTTGGGGGACCCAGTACTTC.

This clonotype was seen ten or more times. The chain links TRBV7-2 to TRBJ1-1, with 9 nucleotides matching TRBD1. The germline CDR1 and CDR2 sequences are SGHTA and FQGNSA. V was pared by 2 bases and J by 6 bases, with 4 bases of the junction left unmatched. The CDR3 has 14 amino acids. CDR3 sequence (DNA): TGTGCCAGCAGCTTATCACAGGGGGCGTCTGAAGCTTTCTTT. It encodes CASSLSQGASEAFF.

This clonotype was seen at least ten times. V and J are TRBV5-5 and TRBJ2-3; the D gene could be TRBD1 or TRBD2 (5 bases each). Trimming pared 4 bases from V and 7 bases from J, leaving 19 bases between. The CDR3 runs 15 residues. CDR1 and CDR2 from the germline V gene are SGHKS and YYEKEE (reference sequence). The CDR3 reads CASSRGIQTANTQYF. The CDR3 DNA is TGTGCCAGCAGCCGAGGGATCCAGACAGCTAATACGCAGTATTTT.

This clonotype has a count of ten or more. This chain links TRBV5-1 with TRBJ2-1, with 12 bases matching TRBD2. The trim removed 2 bases at V and 4 bases at J, leaving 4 bases unmatched. Germline CDR1 is SGHRS and CDR2 is YFSETQ. CDR3 length: 16 amino acids. The CDR3: CASSFLAGGRYNEQFF. The CDR3 DNA sequence: TGCGCCAGCAGCTTTCTAGCGGGAGGGAGATACAATGAGCAGTTCTTC.

This clonotype was counted many times. At one of its ends the junction is not consistent with the germline gene, which may arise from a read error. The chain is built from TRBV7-2 and TRBJ2-7; D may match TRBD1 or TRBD2 (8 bases each). This CDR3 spans 15 amino acids. Germline V gene sequence: CDR1 SGHTA, CDR2 FQGNSA. CDR3 DNA sequence: TGTGCCAGCAGCGTAGCGGGACAGGCCCTTAACGAGCAGTACTTC. Translating gives CASSVAGQALNEQYF.

In this sample, this clonotype turned up many times. The chain has TRBV3-1 and TRBJ1-2; D is undetermined. V gave up 6 bases and J gave up 8 bases, with 13 bases separating them. The CDR3 length is 12 residues. Per the germline V gene, CDR1 is LGHDT and CDR2 is YNNKEL (reference sequence). CDR3 region: CASRTLDSGYTF. In DNA, the CDR3 is TGTGCCAGCAGAACCCTTGATTCGGGCTACACCTTC.

Remarks on this clonotype: This is likely an artifact of a read error, given a far larger clone one base away. This sequence joins TRBV4-2 and TRBJ2-5, with a tentative D call TRBD2 (6 bases). Germline assignment: CDR1 LGHNA and CDR2 YNFKEQ. Trimming took 0 bases from V and 11 from J, leaving 25 bases between them. This CDR3 region has 17 residues. CDR3 in DNA: TGTGCCAGCAGCCAAGAGGACTGGCGGGGCTCCTACAATGAGCAGTACTTC. It specifies CASSQEDWRGSYNEQYF.

In its sample, this clonotype was seen a few times. The chain combines TRBV6-2 or TRBV6-3 with TRBJ2-1; 7 bases line up with TRBD2. Per the germline V gene, CDR1 is MNHEY and CDR2 is SVGEGT. Unmatched junction bases numbered 3, after V lost 2 bases and J lost 2 bases. This CDR3 spans 15 amino acids. The CDR3, as DNA: TGTGCCAGCAGTTACGTAGGGAGGGCCTACAATGAGCAGTTCTTC. The encoded protein is CASSYVGRAYNEQFF.

Concerning this clonotype itself: This clone may be a read error of a much larger clone one base away. The chain has TRBV28 and TRBJ2-4; a weak D match, TRBD2 (6 bases). The CDR3 runs 14 residues. CDR1 and CDR2 (germline): MDHEN, SYDVKM. DNA of the CDR3: TGTGTCAGCAGGCGGGAAATCGCCAAAAACATTCAGTACTTC. Amino acids: CVSRREIAKNIQYF.

This clonotype was found a few times. This may be a read error: a much more frequent sequence differs by one nucleotide. V and J are TRBV7-9 and TRBJ2-1; 8 positions agree with TRBD1. Germline CDR1 SEHNR, CDR2 FQNEAQ (reference sequence). The CDR3 loop spans 15 amino acids. CDR3 bases: TGTGTCAGCAGTCTAGACAGGGGTTCCTACAATGAGCAGTTCTTC. As protein: CVSSLDRGSYNEQFF.

In its sample, this clonotype was seen many times. The chain carries TRBV20-1 and TRBJ2-3, with 7 nucleotides matching TRBD2. In germline, CDR1 is DFQATT, CDR2 SNEGSKA (reference sequence). The CDR3 is 16 amino acids. J gave up 2 bases and V 3 bases, and 11 bases lay outside the gene matches. Here the CDR3 reads CSASVILAAYTDTQYF. DNA for the CDR3: TGCAGTGCTAGCGTGATTCTAGCGGCGTACACAGATACGCAGTATTTT.

This clonotype has ten or more counts. The chain combines TRBV30 with TRBJ1-4; no reliable D call. CDR3 length equals 13 residues. Looked up from germline, CDR1 is GTSNPN and CDR2 is SVGIG (reference sequence). V shed 4 bases and J shed 4 bases, with 10 bases lying between them. In nucleotides, the CDR3 is TGTGCCTGGATGGGTCCTTTTAATGAAAAACTGTTTTTT. Its protein is CAWMGPFNEKLFF.

Notes on this clonotype: This likely traces to a read error, being one base from a far larger clone. The chain uses TRBV4-2 and TRBJ2-1, with 7 nucleotides matching TRBD2. CDR1 is LGHNA, CDR2 YNFKEQ, per germline. This CDR3 contains 16 residues. The CDR3 nucleotides are TGTGCCGGCAGCTTGGTAGGTTCTAGCGGAGTAAATGAGCAGTTCTTC. This sequence encodes CAGSLVGSSGVNEQFF.

V is TRBV30 and J is TRBJ2-1, with D perhaps given as TRBD1 or TRBD2 (5 bases each). V dropped 1 base and J dropped 0 bases, with 10 bases sitting between them. In germline, CDR1 is GTSNPN, CDR2 SVGIG (reference sequence). This CDR3 spans 15 amino acids. CDR3 amino acids: CAWSGDRSSYNEQFF. The CDR3 DNA reads TGTGCCTGGAGTGGGGACCGCAGCTCCTACAATGAGCAGTTCTTC.

The V gene is TRBV20-1, the J gene TRBJ2-1; 12 bases map to TRBD2. CDR3 length: 14 residues. Per germline, CDR1 DFQATT and CDR2 SNEGSKA (reference sequence). The trim removed 5 bases at V and 5 bases at J, leaving 4 bases unmatched. The CDR3 here is CSAEGLAGNNEQFF. The CDR3 DNA follows: TGCAGTGCTGAGGGACTAGCGGGCAACAATGAGCAGTTCTTC.